A selection of T cell receptor beta chains follows, all from one sample in a study of radiotherapy plus CTLA-4 blockade in lung cancer. The method was immunoSEQ multiplex PCR; TCRdb's version includes in-frame clones alone and lacks a portion of them. Here the sample spans approximately 60,000 clones, around four fifths being singletons. The source material was peripheral blood, sampled from a patient treated with radiotherapy plus ipilimumab. The receptors were gathered from a human donor with non-small cell lung cancer whose response to radiotherapy plus ipilimumab could not be evaluated. Each CDR3 is given with its conserved first and last residue. A D gene is named only where the DNA matches it firmly. Where a row states a size, it is once, few, many or the class of an expanded clone; other rows omit it.

abundance: -
d_gene: TRBD2
v_gene: TRBV10-3
j_gene: TRBJ2-2
CDR3aa: CAIGGLAGQNTGELFF
CDR3nt: TGTGCCATCGGAGGCCTAGCGGGACAGAACACCGGGGAGCTGTTTTTT

abundance: -
d_gene: -
v_gene: TRBV18
j_gene: TRBJ1-1
CDR3aa: CASSPAVGGTEAFF
CDR3nt: TGTGCCAGCTCACCAGCAGTGGGAGGCACTGAAGCTTTCTTT

abundance: -
d_gene: -
v_gene: TRBV19
j_gene: TRBJ1-3
CDR3aa: CASASGVGNTIYF
CDR3nt: TGTGCCAGTGCCTCAGGGGTTGGAAACACCATATATTTT

abundance: -
d_gene: TRBD2
v_gene: TRBV18
j_gene: TRBJ2-2
CDR3aa: CASSVTSGRRGGELFF
CDR3nt: TGTGCCAGCTCAGTGACTAGCGGGAGACGAGGCGGGGAGCTGTTTTTT

abundance: -
d_gene: -
v_gene: TRBV6-1
j_gene: TRBJ1-3
CDR3aa: CASSGLVSGNTIYF
CDR3nt: TGTGCCAGCAGTGGACTGGTCTCTGGAAACACCATATATTTT

abundance: once
d_gene: TRBD1
v_gene: TRBV11-2
j_gene: TRBJ1-2
CDR3aa: CASSRQGQGLYGYTF
CDR3nt: TGTGCCAGCAGCCGTCAGGGACAGGGGCTGTATGGCTACACCTTC

abundance: -
d_gene: -
v_gene: TRBV10-3
j_gene: TRBJ2-3
CDR3aa: CAISVSSGLTDTQYF
CDR3nt: TGTGCCATCAGTGTGAGTAGCGGCCTCACAGATACGCAGTATTTT

abundance: once
d_gene: TRBD1
v_gene: TRBV30
j_gene: TRBJ2-4
CDR3aa: CAWSVGTGGIKNIQYF
CDR3nt: TGTGCCTGGAGTGTAGGGACAGGGGGCATCAAAAACATTCAGTACTTC

abundance: -
d_gene: -
v_gene: TRBV18
j_gene: TRBJ1-5
CDR3aa: CASSYDGQSNQPQHF
CDR3nt: TGTGCCAGCTCCTATGACGGACAGAGCAATCAGCCCCAGCATTTT

abundance: -
d_gene: -
v_gene: TRBV4-1
j_gene: TRBJ1-1
CDR3aa: CASSHPGQPNTEAFF
CDR3nt: TGCGCCAGCAGCCATCCGGGACAACCGAACACTGAAGCTTTCTTT

abundance: -
d_gene: -
v_gene: TRBV9
j_gene: TRBJ2-1
CDR3aa: CASTGGGEYNEQFF
CDR3nt: TGTGCCAGCACCGGTGGCGGGGAATACAATGAGCAGTTCTTC

abundance: -
d_gene: -
v_gene: TRBV21-1
j_gene: TRBJ1-2
CDR3aa: CARDRGPIYGYTF
CDR3nt: TGTGCCAGGGACAGGGGCCCTATCTATGGCTACACCTTC

abundance: -
d_gene: TRBD2
v_gene: TRBV4-1
j_gene: TRBJ2-2
CDR3aa: CASSPGLANTGELFF
CDR3nt: TGCGCCAGCAGCCCGGGACTAGCGAACACCGGGGAGCTGTTTTTT

abundance: -
d_gene: -
v_gene: TRBV6-1
j_gene: TRBJ2-3
CDR3aa: CASSERGRGSTDTQYF
CDR3nt: TGTGCCAGCAGTGAAAGGGGGAGGGGAAGCACAGATACGCAGTATTTT

abundance: -
d_gene: -
v_gene: TRBV11-2
j_gene: TRBJ2-7
CDR3aa: CASIGGGSSYEQYF
CDR3nt: TGTGCCAGCATAGGGGGGGGGTCCTCCTACGAGCAGTACTTC

abundance: -
d_gene: TRBD2
v_gene: TRBV5-1
j_gene: TRBJ2-1
CDR3aa: CASKKTGGLAGGSSYNEQFF
CDR3nt: TGCGCCAGCAAGAAAACAGGGGGACTAGCGGGGGGAAGCTCCTACAATGAGCAGTTCTTC

abundance: -
d_gene: -
v_gene: TRBV27
j_gene: TRBJ1-2
CDR3aa: CASSPRGPLSGYTF
CDR3nt: TGTGCCAGCAGTCCCAGGGGACCCCTTTCTGGCTACACCTTC

abundance: -
d_gene: -
v_gene: TRBV28
j_gene: TRBJ1-2
CDR3aa: CASSSATKGHYGYTF
CDR3nt: TGTGCCAGCAGTTCGGCGACAAAAGGCCACTATGGCTACACCTTC

abundance: -
d_gene: TRBD2
v_gene: TRBV5-1
j_gene: TRBJ2-1
CDR3aa: CASSLSSGGTNNEQFF
CDR3nt: TGCGCCAGCAGCTTGTCTAGCGGGGGGACGAACAATGAGCAGTTCTTC

abundance: -
d_gene: TRBD1
v_gene: TRBV27
j_gene: TRBJ2-7
CDR3aa: CASSFSGQGGTYEQYF
CDR3nt: TGTGCCAGCAGTTTTAGCGGACAGGGAGGCACCTACGAGCAGTACTTC

abundance: -
d_gene: TRBD2
v_gene: TRBV7-9
j_gene: TRBJ2-3
CDR3aa: CASSVGSGSRTDTQYF
CDR3nt: TGTGCCAGCAGCGTAGGAAGCGGGAGTAGGACAGATACGCAGTATTTT

abundance: -
d_gene: TRBD2
v_gene: TRBV9
j_gene: TRBJ2-7
CDR3aa: CASSVGSGAYYEQYF
CDR3nt: TGTGCCAGCAGCGTAGGGAGCGGGGCTTACTACGAGCAGTACTTC

abundance: -
d_gene: TRBD1
v_gene: TRBV29-1
j_gene: TRBJ1-2
CDR3aa: CSVEDRGRGGYTF
CDR3nt: TGCAGCGTTGAAGACAGGGGGCGGGGTGGCTACACCTTC

abundance: -
d_gene: -
v_gene: TRBV18
j_gene: TRBJ1-6
CDR3aa: CASSLNRVRGSGNSPLHF
CDR3nt: TGTGCCAGCTCACTCAACAGGGTTCGGGGTTCGGGGAATTCACCCCTCCACTTT

abundance: once
d_gene: -
v_gene: TRBV27
j_gene: TRBJ2-7
CDR3aa: CASSLDGDSDSRYF
CDR3nt: TGTGCCAGCAGTTTAGATGGGGACTCAGACAGTCGGTACTTC

abundance: -
d_gene: -
v_gene: TRBV2
j_gene: TRBJ2-7
CDR3aa: CASSADGSEQYF
CDR3nt: TGTGCCAGCAGCGCGGACGGGAGCGAGCAGTACTTC

abundance: -
d_gene: -
v_gene: TRBV2
j_gene: TRBJ2-5
CDR3aa: CASRLEVGTLKETQYF
CDR3nt: TGTGCCAGCAGATTAGAGGTTGGCACCTTAAAAGAGACCCAGTACTTC

abundance: -
d_gene: -
v_gene: TRBV2
j_gene: TRBJ2-1
CDR3aa: CASSAQGGPNEQFF
CDR3nt: TGTGCCAGCAGTGCGCAGGGAGGCCCCAATGAGCAGTTCTTC

abundance: -
d_gene: -
v_gene: TRBV30
j_gene: TRBJ1-2
CDR3aa: CAWSAGQFYGYTF
CDR3nt: TGTGCCTGGAGTGCCGGACAGTTCTATGGCTACACCTTC

abundance: once
d_gene: TRBD1
v_gene: TRBV5-4
j_gene: TRBJ2-5
CDR3aa: CASSRTGEQETQYF
CDR3nt: TGTGCCAGCAGCCGGACAGGGGAGCAAGAGACCCAGTACTTC

abundance: -
d_gene: TRBD2
v_gene: TRBV4-1
j_gene: TRBJ2-7
CDR3aa: CASSQEQTSGRGGKYF
CDR3nt: TGCGCCAGCAGCCAAGAGCAGACTAGCGGGAGAGGCGGGAAGTACTTC

abundance: -
d_gene: -
v_gene: TRBV6-1
j_gene: TRBJ2-7
CDR3aa: CATRQATYEQYF
CDR3nt: TGTGCCACAAGACAGGCTACCTACGAGCAGTACTTC

abundance: once
d_gene: -
v_gene: TRBV7-9
j_gene: TRBJ2-7
CDR3aa: CASSTQTYEQYF
CDR3nt: TGTGCCAGCAGCACCCAGACCTACGAGCAGTACTTC

abundance: many
d_gene: -
v_gene: TRBV4-3
j_gene: TRBJ1-2
CDR3aa: CASSQVNVGAMGYTF
CDR3nt: TGCGCCAGCAGCCAAGTAAATGTGGGGGCGATGGGCTACACCTTC

abundance: few
d_gene: TRBD2
v_gene: TRBV2
j_gene: TRBJ2-7
CDR3aa: CASSGTSGTYEQYF
CDR3nt: TGTGCCAGCAGTGGGACTAGCGGAACCTACGAGCAGTACTTC

abundance: -
d_gene: -
v_gene: TRBV2
j_gene: TRBJ1-2
CDR3aa: CASSTPVEGGNYGYTF
CDR3nt: TGTGCCAGCAGCACCCCCGTGGAAGGCGGCAACTATGGCTACACCTTC

abundance: -
d_gene: -
v_gene: TRBV6-5
j_gene: TRBJ2-3
CDR3aa: CASTSQLRQYF
CDR3nt: TGTGCCAGCACTAGCCAACTTCGACAGTATTTT

abundance: -
d_gene: -
v_gene: TRBV27
j_gene: TRBJ1-2
CDR3aa: CASSSDSFYGYTF
CDR3nt: TGTGCCAGCAGTTCCGACAGCTTCTATGGCTACACCTTC